These 20 T cell receptor beta chains were all obtained from the same sample, sequenced in a study of beta chain features in type 1 diabetes. Which antigens these TCRs recognize remains unknown. General study findings and limits: Type 1 diabetes patients showed a moderate but significant shortening of TCRB CDR3s in all four CD4+ subsets.

TCRB transcripts that were expressed got sequenced, as all of the isolated RNA had been reverse transcribed. Produced via immunoSEQ multiplex PCR; TCRdb's table is partial and in-frame only. The top ten hold approximately 0.018% of the sample, which has around 250,000 clones, more than 11% seen once. Specimen: naive CD4+ T cells from blood. The receptors were sampled from a man aged 25 to 40 with type 1 diabetes.

This clone was counted only a few times. The chain recombines TRBV29-1 with TRBJ2-6, with D possibly TRBD1 on 6 matching bases. Trimming pared 5 bases from V and 0 bases from J, leaving 14 bases between. The germline V gene encodes CDR1 SQVTM and CDR2 ANQGSEA. The CDR3 sequence is 16 residues long. The CDR3 sequence is CSVYTGHLSGANVLTF. The CDR3 DNA reads TGCAGCGTTTATACAGGGCACCTCTCTGGGGCCAACGTCCTGACTTTC.

This clone was picked up a small number of times. The rearrangement uses TRBV18 and TRBJ1-4; 7 nucleotides agree with TRBD1. V lost 8 bases to trimming and J lost 0 bases; unmatched junction nucleotides: 6. Germline CDR1 and CDR2: KGHSH and LQKENI. This CDR3 spans 15 amino acids. CDR3 in DNA: TGTGCCAGCGCGTTCGGGACAGCAACTAATGAAAAACTGTTTTTT. Its protein is CASAFGTATNEKLFF.

There are a few counts of this clone. The V call is TRBV18, the J call TRBJ2-1; TRBD2 matches 10 bases. Germline V CDR1 and CDR2: KGHSH, LQKENI. The CDR3 has 17 residues. V was pared by 2 bases and J by 9 bases, with 13 bases of the junction left unmatched. CDR3 nucleotide sequence: TGTGCCAGCTCACCATTACCGACTAGCGGGTCTAATGGTGAGCAGTTCTTC. It translates to CASSPLPTSGSNGEQFF.

This clone was seen a few times. The chain couples TRBV12-5 to TRBJ1-4; D unresolved. The germline V and J ends were trimmed by 6 bases and 5 bases, with 13 bases remaining between them. This CDR3 region has 14 residues. Germline loops: CDR1 LGHNT, CDR2 FRNRAP. The DNA of the CDR3 is TGTGCTAGTGGAGTGGCCTTCGTCAATGAAAAACTGTTTTTT. Residues: CASGVAFVNEKLFF.

This clone showed up just a few times. This chain joins TRBV7-8 and TRBJ2-7; 7 nucleotides agree with TRBD1. This CDR3 has 13 residues. With V trimmed by 2 bases and J by 3 bases, 1 base remained unmatched. Germline V gene data show CDR1 as SGHVS and CDR2 as FQNEAQ. CDR3 protein: CASSLNRGYEQYF. DNA for the CDR3: TGTGCCAGCAGCTTAAACAGGGGCTACGAGCAGTACTTC.

This clone turned up a few times. This chain connects TRBV5-1 to TRBJ1-1, with D possibly being TRBD1 (5 bases). V lost 0 bases and J 7 bases, leaving 13 bases between the germline ends. The CDR3 totals 14 residues. Germline V CDR1 and CDR2: SGHRS, YFSETQ. CDR3 sequence reads: CASSLEGFDSEAFF. The CDR3 bases are TGCGCCAGCAGCTTGGAAGGGTTTGACAGTGAAGCTTTCTTT.

The chain joins TRBV27 to TRBJ1-2, with 7 bases fitting TRBD1. Looked up from germline, CDR1 is MNHEY and CDR2 is SMNVEV (reference sequence). This CDR3 region has 13 residues. V shed 6 bases and J 3 bases; nucleotides not matched to a gene: 4. The CDR3 DNA reads as TGTGCCAGCAGGCGGGACAGATACTATGGCTACACCTTC. It encodes CASRRDRYYGYTF.

This clone was seen only a few times. The CDR3 sequence is CASSDPDKSSGNTIYF. CDR3 nucleotides: TGTGCCAGCAGCGATCCGGACAAGAGCTCTGGAAACACCATATATTTT. The rearrangement links TRBV9 to TRBJ1-3; TRBD1 is a possible D gene (5 bases). CDR3 size: 16 residues. Germline-derived CDR1 and CDR2 are SGDLS and YYNGEE. The germline V and J ends were trimmed by 3 bases and 0 bases, with 13 bases remaining between them.

This clone was seen only a few times. The CDR3 coding sequence is TGTGCCAGCAGTGATTGGAGGGACGAGCAGTACTTC. This codes for CASSDWRDEQYF. The chain links TRBV2 to TRBJ2-7; tentatively, D is TRBD2 (6 bases). V was cut by 3 bases and J by 5 bases, with 8 bases left in between. The CDR3 loop spans 12 amino acids. CDR1 is SNHLY and CDR2 is FYNNEI in the germline V gene.

V and J are TRBV5-4 and TRBJ2-7; tentative D call: TRBD2 (6 bases). The length of the CDR3 is 13 residues. Trimming pared 1 base from V and 3 bases from J, leaving 8 bases between. In germline, CDR1 is SGHNT, CDR2 YYREEE (reference sequence). The CDR3 region has the DNA TGTGCCAGCAGCTTGCAGGGAGGCTACGAGCAGTACTTC. It yields the protein CASSLQGGYEQYF.

The CDR3 protein is CSATGSSTEAFF. CDR3 nucleotide sequence: TGCAGCGCTACAGGGTCCAGCACTGAAGCTTTCTTT. V is TRBV29-1 and J is TRBJ1-1; D might be TRBD1 (6 bases). V was trimmed by 7 bases and J by 4 bases, leaving 13 bases between them. The length of the CDR3 is 12 residues. CDR1 and CDR2 (germline): SQVTM, ANQGSEA.

This clone was seen only a few times. CDR3 nucleotides: TGTGCCTGGAGTGAGGGACTAGCGGGAGGCGCAGATACGCAGTATTTT. It specifies CAWSEGLAGGADTQYF. V is TRBV30 and J is TRBJ2-3, with 15 bases matching TRBD2. The length of the CDR3 is 16 residues. From germline, CDR1 is GTSNPN and CDR2 SVGIG (reference sequence). J was trimmed by 4 bases and V by 1 base; bases with no gene match: 3.

The chain links TRBV30 to TRBJ1-1; D gene unclear. V was shortened by 0 bases and J by 1 base, with 15 bases between the two germline ends. Germline V gene lookup returns CDR1 GTSNPN and CDR2 SVGIG (reference sequence). The CDR3 contains 16 residues. CDR3 nucleotide sequence: TGTGCCTGGAGTGTTCCAGATGGCAGCGAGAACACTGAAGCTTTCTTT. This gives the protein CAWSVPDGSENTEAFF. Drawing the rest from reference TRBV30 and TRBJ1-1, the complete variable domain is SQTIHQWPATLVQPVGSPLSLECTVEGTSNPNLYWYRQAAGRGLQLLFYSVGIGQISSEVPQNLSASRPQDRQFILSSKKLLLSDSGFYLCAWSVPDGSENTEAFFGQGTRLTVV.

This clone was seen a few times. The V call is TRBV9, the J call TRBJ1-6; TRBD1 aligns across 9 bases. This CDR3 region has 15 residues. The trim removed 4 bases at V and 10 bases at J, leaving 9 bases unmatched. The germline CDR1 and CDR2 sequences are SGDLS and YYNGEE. CDR3 in amino acids: CASSPGLDRGSPLHF. The CDR3 DNA reads TGTGCCAGCAGCCCCGGCTTGGACAGGGGATCACCCCTCCACTTT.

The chain's CDR3 is CASRDSSTDTQYF. CDR3 DNA: TGTGCCAGCCGGGACTCGAGCACAGATACGCAGTATTTT. This chain links TRBV6-5 with TRBJ2-3; D is perhaps TRBD2 (6 bases). The CDR3 runs 13 residues. CDR1 and CDR2 from the germline V gene are MNHEY and SVGAGI. Trimming took 8 bases from V and 0 from J, leaving 9 bases between them.

The sample holds a few counts of this clone. The V gene is TRBV7-2, the J gene TRBJ2-3; D may be TRBD2 (5 bases). This CDR3 contains 13 residues. Germline CDR1 SGHTA, CDR2 FQGNSA. The V end lost 5 bases, the J end lost 2 bases, and 8 bases lay between the germline ends. CDR3 sequence: CASSSSVTDTQYF. CDR3 nucleotide sequence: TGTGCCAGCAGCAGTAGCGTCACAGATACGCAGTATTTT.

The chain has TRBV9 and TRBJ2-3; D gene ambiguous. Between the trimmed V and J ends, which lost 4 bases and 7 bases, there was a span of 16 bases. The CDR3 length is 14 residues. The germline gives CDR1 SGDLS, CDR2 YYNGEE. CDR3 sequence (DNA): TGTGCCAGCAGCTCCTTATTGGGCCCTAATACGCAGTATTTT. Amino acids: CASSSLLGPNTQYF.

The rearrangement joins TRBV4-1 to TRBJ2-5, with 10 bases fitting TRBD2. Judging by the DNA end, TRBJ2-7 fits better; the J call may be wrong. Germline V CDR1 and CDR2: MGHRA, YSYEKL. The CDR3 covers 16 residues. CDR3 bases: TGCGCCAGCAGCCAATCCCTAGCGGGGGAATCCTACGAGCAGTACTTC. Translated, it gives CASSQSLAGESYEQYF.

In its sample, this clone was seen a few times. The chain employs TRBV4-1 and TRBJ2-1, with TRBD2 matching 11 bases. With 0 bases clipped from V and 12 bases from J, the junction kept 13 bases outside the gene matches. The CDR3 totals 17 residues. Germline V gene lookup returns CDR1 MGHRA and CDR2 YSYEKL. The CDR3 DNA reads TGCGCCAGCAGCCAAGACGGCTGGGGCCTAGCGGGAGGTCTGCAGTTCTTC. It codes for CASSQDGWGLAGGLQFF.

J is TRBJ2-3 and V is TRBV13; a weak D match, TRBD2 (5 bases). Trimming removed 2 bases from V and 5 bases from J, with 17 bases in between. The CDR3 covers 16 residues. Germline loops: CDR1 PRHDT, CDR2 FYEKMQ (reference sequence). The CDR3 sequence: CASSLSSEAWRDTQYF. The CDR3 DNA follows: TGTGCCAGCAGCTTATCCTCGGAGGCGTGGAGAGATACGCAGTATTTT. The variable domain in full, completed from reference TRBV13 and TRBJ2-3, reads AAGVIQSPRHLIKEKRETATLKCYPIPRHDTVYWYQQGPGQDPQFLISFYEKMQSDKGSIPDRFSAQQFSDYHSELNMSSLELGDSALYFCASSLSSEAWRDTQYFGPGTRLTVL.